This T cell receptor beta chain was sequenced for a study of T-cell memory formation after mild COVID-19. Across the study: TCR clustering was largely donor specific. Study-wide findings and caveats: Cross-reactive memory seemingly joined, as some responding clones were found in pre-infection memory. Clones that contracted from day 15 to 85 were balanced CD4/CD8, while later expanders leaned CD4+.

This clonotype has just a few counts. Its matching antigen is unknown. TCRdb fed the 5' RACE reads into MiXCR, producing one record per CDR3 protein. The table lists around 320,000 distinct CDR3 sequences, 25% to 30% of them singletons. This CDR3 is built from 16 residues. V dropped 2 bases and J dropped 0 bases, with 13 bases sitting between them. The sequencing input was PBMCs or a T cell subset sorted from them (not recorded which). V is TRBV12-3 or TRBV12-4 and J is TRBJ1-1; perhaps TRBD1 as D (5 bases). This clonotype was obtained from an adult woman who had mild COVID-19 (a few samples of this study predate the infection). Cell type and time point are not known. In DNA form, the CDR3 reads TGTGCCAGCAGTTTAAGAATTGGGACGGTGAACACTGAAGCTTTCTTT. It yields the protein CASSLRIGTVNTEAFF.